These 9 T cell receptor beta chains came from one sample sequenced in a study of blood T cell repertoires in COVID-19. Sequencing used immunoSEQ multiplex PCR; TCRdb keeps in-frame clones, though not all of them. The sample gives some 260,000 clones, about 81% of which show up once; approximately 4.3% is in the top ten. The sequenced sample was PBMCs or T cells enriched from blood (not recorded which). These receptor sequences come from a man aged 25-45 years with acute COVID-19.

The J gene is TRBJ2-1, the V gene TRBV11-2; TRBD1 might be the D (6 bases). The CDR3 contains 17 residues. Per the germline V gene, CDR1 is SGHAT and CDR2 is FQNNGV. V gave up 4 bases and J gave up 8 bases, with 24 bases separating them. CDR3 coding DNA: TGTGCCAGCAGCTCGATTCAGGGGAAACAACCCAGCCATGAGCAGTTCTTC. Its protein is CASSSIQGKQPSHEQFF.

The rearrangement links TRBV5-6 to TRBJ1-1, with 9 bases identical to TRBD1. CDR3 length equals 13 residues. Trimming took 3 bases from V and 11 from J; bases not matched to a gene: 8. The germline V gene has CDR1 SGHDT and CDR2 YYEEEE. CDR3: CASSSAGTGSAFF. Written as DNA, the CDR3 is TGTGCCAGCAGCTCGGCCGGGACAGGGAGCGCTTTCTTT.

The gene calls are TRBV10-3 and TRBJ1-1; a weak D match, TRBD1 (6 bases). Germline V lookup: CDR1 ENHRY, CDR2 SYGVKD. The ends were cut back, 4 bases at V and 4 bases at J, with 16 bases in the middle. CDR3 length: 15 amino acids. The CDR3 loop reads CAISGSQGRSTEAFF. The DNA of the CDR3 is TGTGCCATCAGTGGGTCGCAGGGGCGGAGCACTGAAGCTTTCTTT.

The chain links TRBV11-3 to TRBJ1-1, with 7 bases identical to TRBD1. The germline gives CDR1 SGHNT, CDR2 YENEEA. The CDR3 extends over 15 amino acids. After removal of 5 bases from V and 0 bases from J, the junction contained 6 bases not matched to a gene. The DNA for the CDR3 is TGTGCCAGCAGCGGAAGAGACAGGGTGAACACTGAAGCTTTCTTT. Protein product: CASSGRDRVNTEAFF.

In its sample, this clone was seen a few times. The chain carries TRBV6-6 and TRBJ2-2; TRBD2 matches 7 bases. V trimming: 5 bases; J trimming: 2 bases; junction bases outside the gene matches: 5. The CDR3 covers 15 residues. Germline values: CDR1 MNHNY, CDR2 SVGAGI (reference sequence). The CDR3 loop is CASSIGTINTGELFF. The CDR3 region has the DNA TGTGCCAGCAGTATCGGGACTATTAACACCGGGGAGCTGTTTTTT.

The rearrangement links TRBV6-5 to TRBJ2-1, with a tentative D call TRBD2 (5 bases). Germline V lookup: CDR1 MNHEY, CDR2 SVGAGI. There are 14 residues in the CDR3. Trimming pared 7 bases from V and 8 bases from J, leaving 18 bases between. This CDR3 reads CASKMSGRDDEQFF. The DNA for the CDR3 is TGTGCCAGCAAAATGAGTGGGAGAGACGATGAGCAGTTCTTC.

V gene TRBV25-1 combines with J gene TRBJ2-7, with D uncertain. Germline loops: CDR1 MGHDK, CDR2 SYGVNS. There are 15 residues in the CDR3. V shed 1 base and J shed 0 bases, with 10 bases lying between them. The CDR3 DNA sequence: TGTGCCAGCAGTGAATCAAGCGCAAGCTCCTACGAGCAGTACGTC. As protein: CASSESSASSYEQYV.

The chain couples TRBV5-5 to TRBJ2-1; 10 bases fit TRBD2. Trimming took 5 bases from V and 7 from J; bases not matched to a gene: 12. The CDR3 covers 16 residues. Germline-derived CDR1 and CDR2 are SGHKS and YYEKEE (reference sequence). In DNA, the CDR3 is TGTGCCAGCAGTCTAGTAGGTACTAGCGGGACAAATGAGCAGTTCTTC. Translating it yields CASSLVGTSGTNEQFF. The variable domain in full, completed from reference TRBV5-5 and TRBJ2-1, reads DAGVTQSPTHLIKTRGQQVTLRCSPISGHKSVSWYQQVLGQGPQFIFQYYEKEERGRGNFPDRFSARQFPNYSSELNVNALLLGDSALYLCASSLVGTSGTNEQFFGPGTRLTVL.

This chain connects TRBV27 to TRBJ1-1, with TRBD1 as a possible D gene (5 bases). V shed 5 bases and J shed 6 bases, with 10 bases lying between them. Germline V gene lookup returns CDR1 MNHEY and CDR2 SMNVEV (reference sequence). CDR3 length: 12 amino acids. DNA of the CDR3: TGTGCCAGCAGTCTCCAAGGGGCTGAAGCTTTCTTT. It codes for CASSLQGAEAFF.